Below, one TCR beta chain is given with its context. Cohorts were determined from participant-reported clinical history. The recovered donors of Cohort 3 showed two negative PCRs, clearance, or symptom resolution. These data come from a study of blood T cell repertoires in COVID-19. Study-level background: Sources were T cells, B-cell-depleted T cells, or PBMCs; the material itself was cDNA or gDNA.

Authors' methods: Estimates of nucleated cell counts were drawn from the amplification of reference gene primers. TCRdb's table, derived via immunoSEQ multiplex PCR, lists solely in-frame clones and lacks some. Clone size and the V and J calls come from that table; the DNA yielded D and trimming. The sample records roughly 290,000 clones, about 83% being singletons. CDR1 and CDR2 (germline): SGHVS, FQNEAQ. The CDR3 has 14 residues. Losses at the gene ends were 2 bases for V and 6 bases for J; bases not matched to a gene: 4. The TCR originated in a woman aged 35 to 49 who had recovered from COVID-19. The V gene is TRBV7-8, the J gene TRBJ1-1; 9 nucleotides agree with TRBD1. The sample taken for sequencing was PBMCs or T cells enriched from blood (not recorded which). This chain's CDR3 is CASSLWDRVSEAFF. The CDR3, as DNA: TGTGCCAGCAGCTTATGGGACAGGGTTTCTGAAGCTTTCTTT.